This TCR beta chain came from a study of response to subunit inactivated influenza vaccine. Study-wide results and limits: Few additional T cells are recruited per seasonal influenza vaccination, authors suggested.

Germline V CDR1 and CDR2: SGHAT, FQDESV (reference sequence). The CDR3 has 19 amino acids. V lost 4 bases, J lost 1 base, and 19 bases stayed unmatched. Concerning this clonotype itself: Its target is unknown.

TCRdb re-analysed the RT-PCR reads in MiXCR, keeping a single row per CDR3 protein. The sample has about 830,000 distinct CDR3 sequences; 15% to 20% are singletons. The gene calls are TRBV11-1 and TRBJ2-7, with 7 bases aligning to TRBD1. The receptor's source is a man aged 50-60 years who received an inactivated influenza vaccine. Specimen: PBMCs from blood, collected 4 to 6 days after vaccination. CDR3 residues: CASSWRPGTDFNYSYEQYF. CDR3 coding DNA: TGTGCCAGCAGCTGGAGGCCCGGGACAGACTTTAATTATTCCTACGAGCAGTACTTC.